The T cell receptor beta chain under discussion was sequenced for a study of cytomegalovirus exposure and HLA in healthy donors. Study-wide results and limits: Exclusion applied to some V segments, including TRBV6-2 and TRBV6-3, as they were indistinguishable. While the bulk of TCR sequences proved rare, some public TCRs turned up in many donors.

About this clone itself: Antigen specificity is unknown.

This CDR3 contains 16 residues. The V and J ends lost 0 bases and 4 bases, in that order; junction bases with no gene match: 5. Germline assignment: CDR1 MNHNS and CDR2 SASEGT. Vbeta (60) and Jbeta (13) primers were used in the PCR. Profiling relied on immunoSEQ multiplex PCR, and the TCRdb table lists in-frame clones only, not all of them. The repertoire table contains around 74,000 clones. The sample consisted of PBMCs. The chain uses TRBV6-1 and TRBJ1-2; 10 nucleotides align to TRBD1. The receptor was derived from a man in his fifties or sixties in good health and CMV-seropositive. The CDR3 DNA is TGTGCCAGCAGTGAAGCGAAAGGGGACAGGGGCTATGGCTACACCTTC. Residues: CASSEAKGDRGYGYTF.